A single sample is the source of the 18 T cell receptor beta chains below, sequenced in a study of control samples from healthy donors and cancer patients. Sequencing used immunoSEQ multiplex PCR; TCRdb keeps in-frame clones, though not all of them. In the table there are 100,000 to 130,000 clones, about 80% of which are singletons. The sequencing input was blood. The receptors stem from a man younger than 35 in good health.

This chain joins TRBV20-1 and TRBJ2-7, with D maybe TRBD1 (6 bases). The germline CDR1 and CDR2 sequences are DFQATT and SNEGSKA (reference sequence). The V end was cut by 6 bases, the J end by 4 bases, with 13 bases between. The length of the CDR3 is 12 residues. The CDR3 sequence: CSASTGLYEQYF. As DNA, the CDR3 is TGCAGTGCCAGTACAGGGCTGTACGAGCAGTACTTC.

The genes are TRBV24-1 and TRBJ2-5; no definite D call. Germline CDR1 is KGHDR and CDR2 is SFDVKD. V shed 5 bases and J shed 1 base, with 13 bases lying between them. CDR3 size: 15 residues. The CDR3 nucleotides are TGTGCCACCAGTGGGTCGACCATAGGCCAAGAGACCCAGTACTTC. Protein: CATSGSTIGQETQYF.

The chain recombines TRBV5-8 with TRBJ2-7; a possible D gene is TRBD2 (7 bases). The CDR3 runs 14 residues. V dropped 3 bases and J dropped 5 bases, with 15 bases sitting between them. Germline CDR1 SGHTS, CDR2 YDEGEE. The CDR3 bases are TGTGCCAGCAGCTCGAGGGGGGGGCGGGACGAGCAGTACTTC. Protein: CASSSRGGRDEQYF.

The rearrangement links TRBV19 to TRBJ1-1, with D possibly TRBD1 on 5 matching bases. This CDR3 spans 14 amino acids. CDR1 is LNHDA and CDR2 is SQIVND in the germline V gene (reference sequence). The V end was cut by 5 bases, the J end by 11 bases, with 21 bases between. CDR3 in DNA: TGTGCCAGTAGTCCAACCGGGACCCCCGGGGGTGCTTTCTTT. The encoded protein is CASSPTGTPGGAFF.

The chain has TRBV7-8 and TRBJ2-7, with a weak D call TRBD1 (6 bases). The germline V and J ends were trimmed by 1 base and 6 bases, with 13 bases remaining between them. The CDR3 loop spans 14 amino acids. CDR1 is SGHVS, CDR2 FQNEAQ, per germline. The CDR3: CASSLDRVTREQYF. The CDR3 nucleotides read TGTGCCAGCAGCTTAGACAGGGTAACTCGCGAGCAGTACTTC.

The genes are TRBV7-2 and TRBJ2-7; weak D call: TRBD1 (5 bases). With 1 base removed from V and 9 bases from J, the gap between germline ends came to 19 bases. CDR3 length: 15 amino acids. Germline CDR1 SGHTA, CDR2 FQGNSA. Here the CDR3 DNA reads TGTGCCAGCAGCTTAGAGGGTGGGAACAGGCCGGGGCAGTACTTC. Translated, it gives CASSLEGGNRPGQYF.

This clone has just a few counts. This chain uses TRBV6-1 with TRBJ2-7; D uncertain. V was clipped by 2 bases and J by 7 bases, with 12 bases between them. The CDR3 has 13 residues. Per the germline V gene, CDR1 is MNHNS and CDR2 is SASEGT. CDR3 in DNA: TGTGCCAGCAGTGAACCCCAGGCGACGGAGCAGTACTTC. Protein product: CASSEPQATEQYF.

The CDR3 DNA reads TGTGCCATCAGTACCGGGACAGTTGCCTACGAGCAGTACTTC. Protein sequence: CAISTGTVAYEQYF. The V and J genes are TRBV10-3 and TRBJ2-7, with 7 nucleotides matching TRBD1. Trimming took 5 bases from V and 2 from J; bases not matched to a gene: 6. Germline V gene data show CDR1 as ENHRY and CDR2 as SYGVKD. The CDR3 covers 14 residues.

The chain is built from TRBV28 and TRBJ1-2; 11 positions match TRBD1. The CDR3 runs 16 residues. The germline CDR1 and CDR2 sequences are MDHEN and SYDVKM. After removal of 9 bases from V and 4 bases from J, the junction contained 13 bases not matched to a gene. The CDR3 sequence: CASLNERDRGFYGYTF. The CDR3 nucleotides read TGTGCCAGTCTTAACGAAAGGGACAGGGGGTTCTATGGCTACACCTTC.

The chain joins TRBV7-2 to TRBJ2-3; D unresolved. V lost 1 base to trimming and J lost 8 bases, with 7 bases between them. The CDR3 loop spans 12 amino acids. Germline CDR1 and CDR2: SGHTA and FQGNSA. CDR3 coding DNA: TGTGCCAGCAGCTTAGGACTCCCTACGCAGTATTTT. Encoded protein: CASSLGLPTQYF.

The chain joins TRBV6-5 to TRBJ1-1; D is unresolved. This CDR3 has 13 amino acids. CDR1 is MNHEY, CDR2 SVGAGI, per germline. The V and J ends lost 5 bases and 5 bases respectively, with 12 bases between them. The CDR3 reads CASSPRTGTEAFF. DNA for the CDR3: TGTGCCAGCAGTCCCCGGACCGGGACTGAAGCTTTCTTT.

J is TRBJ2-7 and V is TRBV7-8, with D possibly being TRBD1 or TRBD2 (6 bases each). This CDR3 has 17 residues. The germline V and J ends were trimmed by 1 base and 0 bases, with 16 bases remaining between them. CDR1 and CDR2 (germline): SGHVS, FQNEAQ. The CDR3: CASSLGRPGATSYEQYV. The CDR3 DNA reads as TGTGCCAGCAGCTTAGGGCGGCCGGGGGCCACCTCCTACGAGCAGTACGTC.

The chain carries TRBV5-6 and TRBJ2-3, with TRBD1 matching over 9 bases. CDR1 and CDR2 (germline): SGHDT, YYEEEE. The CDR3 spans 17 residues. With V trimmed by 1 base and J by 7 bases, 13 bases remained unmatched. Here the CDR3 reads CASSLLLWGQGANTQYF. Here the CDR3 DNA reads TGTGCCAGCAGCTTGCTCTTATGGGGACAGGGAGCAAATACGCAGTATTTT.

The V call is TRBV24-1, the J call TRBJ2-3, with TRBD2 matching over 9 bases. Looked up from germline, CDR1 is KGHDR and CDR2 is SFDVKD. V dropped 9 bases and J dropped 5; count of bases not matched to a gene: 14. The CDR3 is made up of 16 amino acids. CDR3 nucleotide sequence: TGTGCCACCGGGGGAGCAGCGGGGGGCCGCTTAGATACGCAGTATTTT. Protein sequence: CATGGAAGGRLDTQYF.

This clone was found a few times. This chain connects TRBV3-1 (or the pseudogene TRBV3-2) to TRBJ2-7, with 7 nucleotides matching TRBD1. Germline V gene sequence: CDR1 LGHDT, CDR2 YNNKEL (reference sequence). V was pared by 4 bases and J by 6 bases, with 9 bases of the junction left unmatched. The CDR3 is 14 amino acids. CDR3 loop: CASSRTDRVGEQYF. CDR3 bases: TGTGCCAGCAGCCGGACTGACAGGGTAGGCGAGCAGTACTTC.

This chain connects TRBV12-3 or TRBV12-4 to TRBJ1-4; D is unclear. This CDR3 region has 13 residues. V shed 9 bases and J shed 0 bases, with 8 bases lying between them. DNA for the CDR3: TGTGCCAGAAGAGTTGCAACTAATGAAAAACTGTTTTTT. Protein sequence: CARRVATNEKLFF.

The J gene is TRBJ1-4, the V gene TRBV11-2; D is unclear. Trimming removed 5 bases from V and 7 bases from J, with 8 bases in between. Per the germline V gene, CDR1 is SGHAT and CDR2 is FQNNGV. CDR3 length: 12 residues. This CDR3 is CASSLRPEKLFF. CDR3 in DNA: TGTGCCAGCAGCCTCCGCCCTGAAAAACTGTTTTTT.

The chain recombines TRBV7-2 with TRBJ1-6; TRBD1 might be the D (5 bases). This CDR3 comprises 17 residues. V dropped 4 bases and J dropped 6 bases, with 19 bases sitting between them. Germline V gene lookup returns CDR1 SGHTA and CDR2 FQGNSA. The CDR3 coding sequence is TGTGCCAGCAGCTCCTCCGGGACCGTAAACACTAATTCACCCCTCCACTTT. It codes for CASSSSGTVNTNSPLHF.